Listed below are T cell receptor beta chains from one sample, sequenced in a study of blood T cells in healthy people across ages. TCRdb reanalysed the 5' RACE reads using MiXCR and keeps one entry per CDR3 protein. Found here are roughly 730,000 distinct CDR3 sequences, about 56% of them singletons; the top ten hold roughly 24%. Sequenced sample: blood. These receptors originate from a man aged 40-50 years in good health. Each CDR3 is given with its conserved first and last residue. A D gene is named only where the DNA matches it firmly. Clone size is given for some rows only: seen once, a few or many times, or a class if the clone is expanded.

>TRBJ2-1|TRBD2|once|TRBV12-3/TRBV12-4
CASSTPTGLEYNEQFF
TGTGCCAGCAGTACCCCAACGGGACTAGAGTACAATGAGCAGTTCTTC
>TRBJ2-5|NA|NA|TRBV5-1
CASNPDVYNEQYF
TGCGCCAGCAACCCTGACGTCTACAATGAGCAGTACTTC
>TRBJ1-2|TRBD1|NA|TRBV2
CASRETGTGAHGYTF
TGTGCCAGCAGGGAAACCGGGACAGGGGCCCATGGCTACACCTTC
>TRBJ1-2|NA|once|TRBV18
CASSPQGALNYGYTF
TGTGCCAGCTCACCTCAGGGAGCCCTTAACTATGGCTACACCTTC
>TRBJ1-3|TRBD1|NA|TRBV25-1
CASSGSNRGSGNTIYF
TGTGCCAGCAGTGGCTCTAACAGGGGCTCTGGAAACACCATATATTTT
>TRBJ2-7|TRBD2|few|TRBV4-1
CASSQPTSGSHEQYF
TGCGCCAGCAGCCAACCGACTAGCGGGAGCCACGAGCAGTACTTC
>TRBJ1-6|NA|once|TRBV12-3/TRBV12-4
CASTTGGATLGSPLHF
TGTGCCAGCACTACTGGTGGGGCAACCTTGGGATCACCCCTCCACTTT
>TRBJ2-7|TRBD2|NA|TRBV20-1
CSAGLAVLQGEQYF
TGCAGTGCCGGACTAGCGGTCCTCCAGGGCGAGCAGTACTTC
>TRBJ2-7|NA|NA|TRBV20-1
CSASPVTIRNYEQYF
TGCAGTGCTAGCCCAGTAACGATTAGAAACTACGAGCAGTACTTC
>TRBJ1-6|TRBD1|NA|TRBV2
CASSFRGGDSPLHF
TGTGCCAGCAGCTTCAGGGGGGGGGATTCACCCCTCCACTTT
>TRBJ2-5|NA|NA|TRBV20-1
CSASPNQETQYF
TGCAGTGCTAGCCCAAACCAAGAGACCCAGTACTTC
>TRBJ1-2|NA|NA|TRBV7-8
CASSFFSGRQRPITRNYGYTF
TGTGCCAGCAGCTTTTTTTCGGGTCGGCAGCGGCCAATCACTCGAAACTATGGCTACACCTTC
>TRBJ2-1|NA|NA|TRBV7-9
CAGSLRGAREQFF
TGTGCCGGCAGCTTAAGGGGGGCTCGGGAGCAGTTCTTC
>TRBJ2-2|TRBD2|once|TRBV28
CASSLAGVDTGELYF
TGTGCCAGCAGTCTAGCGGGAGTTGACACCGGGGAGCTGTATTTT
>TRBJ2-1|NA|NA|TRBV5-1
CASSLAVGASYNEQFF
TGCGCCAGCAGCTTGGCCGTAGGGGCCTCCTACAATGAGCAGTTCTTC
>TRBJ2-4|NA|NA|TRBV29-1
CSVATDYLAKNIQYF
TGCAGCGTAGCGACCGATTATTTAGCCAAAAACATTCAGTACTTC
>TRBJ2-5|NA|NA|TRBV20-1
CSSRGTQETQYF
TGCAGTTCCAGGGGGACTCAAGAGACCCAGTACTTC
>TRBJ2-1|NA|NA|TRBV2
CASSERQAKQFF
TGTGCCAGCAGTGAACGGCAGGCGAAGCAGTTCTTC